What follows are 5 T cell receptor beta chains derived from one specimen sequenced in a study of CD8 T cells in ankylosing spondylitis. Study-level points and caveats: What appeared characteristic of ankylosing spondylitis blood was a TCR beta motif of several highly homologous variants.

No cognate antigen is known for these TCRs. TCRdb recomputed calls from the 5' RACE reads with MiXCR, one row per CDR3 protein. The sample yields roughly 670,000 distinct CDR3 sequences, over 15% seen once. Sequencing used blood, either unsorted or a sorted T cell fraction (not recorded which). Receptor source: a male donor with ankylosing spondylitis.

The V gene is TRBV7-9, the J gene TRBJ2-1; 7 bases line up with TRBD1. Germline assignment: CDR1 SEHNR and CDR2 FQNEAQ (reference sequence). Trimming cost V 1 base and J 11 bases; bases outside gene matches: 2. The CDR3 is 12 residues long. The CDR3 sequence: CASSLGDSKQFF. The DNA of the CDR3 is TGTGCCAGCAGCTTAGGGGACAGTAAGCAGTTCTTC.

The V gene is TRBV9, the J gene TRBJ2-7; tentatively, D is TRBD2 (6 bases). The CDR3 has 15 amino acids. CDR1 and CDR2 from the germline V gene are SGDLS and YYNGEE. Deletions cut 3 bases from V and 0 bases from J, with 13 bases between. The CDR3 region has the DNA TGTGCCAGCAGCGAGGAGGGGCCAAGCTCCTACGAGCAGTACTTC. Its protein is CASSEEGPSSYEQYF.

The chain joins TRBV6-5 to TRBJ1-1, with D tentatively TRBD1 (5 bases). The CDR3 extends over 17 amino acids. V shed 0 bases and J shed 5 bases, with 19 bases lying between them. Germline V lookup: CDR1 MNHEY, CDR2 SVGAGI. The CDR3 spells CASSYSGTPRGGTEAFF. Written as DNA, the CDR3 is TGTGCCAGCAGTTACTCGGGGACTCCTCGGGGAGGGACTGAAGCTTTCTTT.

CDR3: CASSQGSGGHNEQFF. CDR3 DNA: TGTGCCAGCAGCCAAGGTAGCGGGGGTCACAATGAGCAGTTCTTC. This sequence joins TRBV3-1 and TRBJ2-1, with 9 bases identical to TRBD2. The CDR3 has 15 amino acids. The V gene's germline CDR1 is LGHDT and CDR2 YNNKEL (reference sequence). V lost 1 base and J lost 5; bases outside the gene matches: 3.

The chain carries TRBV4-2 and TRBJ2-2, with TRBD2 matching over 10 bases. The V segment lost 4 bases and the J segment 2 bases; nucleotides outside the gene matches: 10. The CDR3 loop spans 18 amino acids. CDR1 LGHNA and CDR2 YNFKEQ come from the germline V gene. The CDR3 region has the DNA TGTGCCAGCAGCCGAAACCCTAGCGGGGGACCTAACACCGGGGAGCTGTTTTTT. Its translation is CASSRNPSGGPNTGELFF.